Shown below are 28 T cell receptor beta chains from a single sample sequenced in a study of blood T cell repertoires in COVID-19. Data came from immunoSEQ multiplex PCR; TCRdb stores just in-frame clones and leaves some out. This sample carries around 140,000 clones, 80% to 90% of them seen once, and the ten largest clones take 13%. Sequencing was done on a sample of peripheral blood. These receptors originate from a man younger than 35 with COVID-19, enrolled during active disease.

The V call is TRBV11-2, the J call TRBJ2-7, with D perhaps TRBD1 (7 bases). This CDR3 region has 13 residues. With 3 bases removed from V and 3 bases from J, the gap between germline ends came to 9 bases. Germline lookup yields CDR1 SGHAT and CDR2 FQNNGV. The CDR3 nucleotides are TGTGCCAGCAGCTTGCAGGGGGGCTACGAGCAGTACTTC. Encoded protein: CASSLQGGYEQYF.

The rearrangement uses TRBV28 and TRBJ2-3; TRBD1 agrees at 9 bases. V trimming: 5 bases; J trimming: 4 bases; junction bases outside the gene matches: 7. The CDR3 loop spans 15 amino acids. Per germline, CDR1 MDHEN and CDR2 SYDVKM. This chain's CDR3 is CASSPDRGGSDTQYF. CDR3 coding DNA: TGTGCCAGCAGTCCGGACAGGGGAGGGTCAGATACGCAGTATTTT.

The CDR3 DNA reads TGTGCCAGCAGCCTTCCTGGCCAGCGGCAGTACTTC. It encodes CASSLPGQRQYF. This chain links TRBV12-3 or TRBV12-4 with TRBJ2-7; D ambiguous. The CDR3 is made up of 12 amino acids. V lost 6 bases and J 9 bases, leaving 15 bases between the germline ends.

V and J are TRBV3-1 (or the pseudogene TRBV3-2) and TRBJ2-5; perhaps TRBD2 as D (5 bases). V was pared by 0 bases and J by 1 base, with 15 bases between. This CDR3 is built from 17 residues. Per germline, CDR1 LGHDT and CDR2 YNNKEL (reference sequence). The CDR3 region is CASSQDVVGGPQETQYF. CDR3 coding DNA: TGTGCCAGCAGCCAAGACGTAGTAGGAGGCCCCCAAGAGACCCAGTACTTC.

The chain links TRBV14 to TRBJ2-6; D gene unclear. The germline V gene has CDR1 SGHDN and CDR2 FVKESK. CDR3 length: 16 amino acids. V lost 4 bases and J 0 bases, leaving 10 bases between the germline ends. The CDR3 DNA reads as TGTGCCAGCAGCCGTCGACTCCGCTCTGGGGCCAACGTCCTGACTTTC. Its translation: CASSRRLRSGANVLTF. Full variable domain (rest looked up from reference TRBV14 and TRBJ2-6): EAGVTQFPSHSVIEKGQTVTLRCDPISGHDNLYWYRRVMGKEIKFLLHFVKESKQDESGMPNNRFLAERTGGTYSTLKVQPAELEDSGVYFCASSRRLRSGANVLTFGAGSRLTVL.

CDR3 nucleotide sequence: TGCGCCAGCAGCCTCGGACAGGGGGCGCGGAATGAAAAACTGTTTTTT. Its translation: CASSLGQGARNEKLFF. V gene TRBV5-1 combines with J gene TRBJ1-4, with 11 bases lining up with TRBD1. Trimming cost V 4 bases and J 5 bases; bases outside gene matches: 7. CDR1 is SGHRS and CDR2 is YFSETQ in the germline V gene. This CDR3 has 16 amino acids. Supplemented by reference TRBV5-1 and TRBJ1-4, the full variable domain reads KAGVTQTPRYLIKTRGQQVTLSCSPISGHRSVSWYQQTPGQGLQFLFEYFSETQRNKGNFPGRFSGRQFSNSRSEMNVSTLELGDSALYLCASSLGQGARNEKLFFGSGTQLSVL.

V gene TRBV5-1 combines with J gene TRBJ2-2; TRBD1 matches 7 bases. The CDR3 consists of 15 residues. Germline trimming cut 4 bases from V and 5 bases from J; bases unmatched to any gene: 8. CDR1 and CDR2 (germline): SGHRS, YFSETQ. This CDR3 is CASSLRQGRTGELFF. The CDR3 DNA is TGCGCCAGCAGCCTCCGACAGGGAAGGACCGGGGAGCTGTTTTTT.

The J gene is TRBJ1-2, the V gene TRBV24-1; D remains unclear. There are 13 residues in the CDR3. The V gene lost 6 bases and the J gene lost 2 bases, with 9 bases spanning the gap. From germline, CDR1 is KGHDR and CDR2 SFDVKD. DNA of the CDR3: TGTGCCACCAGTCTCACAGCCAACTATGGCTACACCTTC. It yields the protein CATSLTANYGYTF.

This chain uses TRBV7-9 with TRBJ1-5; D ambiguous. Looked up from germline, CDR1 is SEHNR and CDR2 is FQNEAQ (reference sequence). Trimming shortened V by 5 bases and J by 1 base, and 18 bases separated the two germline ends. This CDR3 has 17 amino acids. The CDR3: CASSAGKGWESNQPQHF. CDR3 DNA sequence: TGTGCCAGCAGCGCCGGGAAGGGTTGGGAAAGCAATCAGCCCCAGCATTTT.

The J gene is TRBJ2-5, the V gene TRBV30; TRBD2 agrees at 8 bases. The V and J ends lost 2 bases and 5 bases, in that order; junction bases with no gene match: 7. Germline V gene sequence: CDR1 GTSNPN, CDR2 SVGIG (reference sequence). CDR3 length: 14 residues. CDR3 in amino acids: CAWSTRTSFETQYF. The CDR3 nucleotides read TGTGCCTGGAGTACTCGGACTAGCTTTGAGACCCAGTACTTC.

The chain employs TRBV27 and TRBJ2-7; 8 bases match TRBD1. V lost 7 bases, J lost 3 bases, and 11 bases stayed unmatched. CDR1 MNHEY and CDR2 SMNVEV come from the germline V gene (reference sequence). CDR3 length: 15 amino acids. CDR3 nucleotides: TGTGCCAGCAACCCAACCTCCGGACAGGGCTACGAGCAGTACTTC. This encodes CASNPTSGQGYEQYF.

CDR3 sequence (DNA): TGTGCCAGCAGTGAAGCGCGGGGGATAGCCTCTGGAAACACCATATATTTT. It codes for CASSEARGIASGNTIYF. V is TRBV2 and J is TRBJ1-3; D may be TRBD1 (5 bases). There are 17 residues in the CDR3. The V gene lost 0 bases and the J gene lost 0 bases, with 12 bases spanning the gap. CDR1 is SNHLY, CDR2 FYNNEI, per germline.

The CDR3 here is CASSQTFQGEGETQYF. Here the CDR3 DNA reads TGCGCCAGCAGCCAAACATTCCAGGGTGAAGGAGAGACCCAGTACTTC. The chain employs TRBV4-1 and TRBJ2-5; the D gene is possibly TRBD1 (5 bases). Trimming stripped 2 bases from V and 4 bases from J, with 17 bases between. The CDR3 loop spans 16 amino acids. Germline CDR1 and CDR2: MGHRA and YSYEKL.

The table lists this clone with a count of one. V usage is TRBV6-5 and J usage is TRBJ1-1; possible D gene TRBD1, 5 bases. Germline CDR1 and CDR2: MNHEY and SVGAGI. The V end was cut by 4 bases, the J end by 0 bases, with 12 bases between. The CDR3 is 15 residues long. The chain's CDR3 is CASSSLWGVNTEAFF. Written as DNA, the CDR3 is TGTGCCAGCAGTTCCTTGTGGGGGGTGAACACTGAAGCTTTCTTT.

This chain joins TRBV7-8 and TRBJ2-7; 7 bases map to TRBD2. Trimming at V came to 1 base and at J to 3 bases, leaving 6 bases not matched to a gene. The CDR3 has 15 amino acids. CDR1 and CDR2 (germline): SGHVS, FQNEAQ. Written as DNA, the CDR3 is TGTGCCAGCAGCTTAGGCGGGAGCCCCAACTACGAGCAGTACTTC. It specifies CASSLGGSPNYEQYF.

Details on this clone: One junction end disagrees with the germline gene, perhaps due to a read error. The rearrangement links TRBV28 to TRBJ1-4; D is ambiguous. The CDR3 is made up of 11 amino acids. The V gene's germline CDR1 is MDHEN and CDR2 SYDVKM. The CDR3 DNA reads as TGTGCCAGCAGCTTAAATGAAAAACTGCTTTTT. Residues: CASSLNEKLLF. The full variable domain, completed using reference TRBV28 and TRBJ1-4, is DVKVTQSSRYLVKRTGEKVFLECVQDMDHENMFWYRQDPGLGLRLIYFSYDVKMKEKGDIPEGYSVSREKKERFSLILESASTNQTSMYLCASSLNEKLLFGSGTQLSVL.

The J gene is TRBJ2-3, the V gene TRBV4-3, with 13 bases identical to TRBD2. CDR3 size: 16 residues. Germline loops: CDR1 LGHNA, CDR2 YSLEER. J lost 11 bases, V lost 3 bases, and 11 bases had no gene match. The CDR3 bases are TGCGCCAGCAGCCAGGCCGGACTAGCGGGAGACCCTGGGCAGTATTTT. It translates to CASSQAGLAGDPGQYF.

This clone was counted many times. The gene calls are TRBV19 and TRBJ2-2, with D possibly TRBD2 on 6 matching bases. Trimming pared 5 bases from V and 10 bases from J, leaving 8 bases between. The CDR3 has 11 residues. Germline V lookup: CDR1 LNHDA, CDR2 SQIVND (reference sequence). The CDR3 nucleotides are TGTGCCAGTAGTTTGGGACTGGAGCTGTTTTTT. The encoded protein is CASSLGLELFF. Full variable domain (rest looked up from reference TRBV19 and TRBJ2-2): DGGITQSPKYLFRKEGQNVTLSCEQNLNHDAMYWYRQDPGQGLRLIYYSQIVNDFQKGDIAEGYSVSREKKESFPLTVTSAQKNPTAFYLCASSLGLELFFGEGSRLTVL.

The rearrangement joins TRBV3-1 (or the pseudogene TRBV3-2) to TRBJ2-6, with D perhaps matching TRBD1 (5 bases). Trimming took 4 bases from V and 0 from J, leaving 7 bases between them. Germline V gives CDR1 LGHDT, CDR2 YNNKEL (reference sequence). The CDR3 runs 15 residues. The CDR3 region is CASSPGFSGANVLTF. The CDR3 DNA sequence: TGTGCCAGCAGCCCAGGGTTCTCTGGGGCCAACGTCCTGACTTTC.

The chain links TRBV5-1 to TRBJ2-2; 9 bases map to TRBD2. This CDR3 is 16 amino acids long. The germline V gene has CDR1 SGHRS and CDR2 YFSETQ. V shed 2 bases and J 0 bases; nucleotides not matched to a gene: 2. The CDR3 region is CASSFPSGTNTGELFF. CDR3 bases: TGCGCCAGCAGCTTTCCTAGCGGGACGAACACCGGGGAGCTGTTTTTT.

V is TRBV9 and J is TRBJ1-6, with D unresolved. CDR3 length equals 15 residues. Trimming removed 3 bases at V and 0 bases at J, with 7 bases between. Looked up from germline, CDR1 is SGDLS and CDR2 is YYNGEE. CDR3 protein: CASSGLSSYNSPLHF. CDR3 bases: TGTGCCAGCAGCGGCCTAAGCTCCTATAATTCACCCCTCCACTTT.

The genes are TRBV27 and TRBJ2-1, with TRBD2 matching 10 bases. Germline V lookup: CDR1 MNHEY, CDR2 SMNVEV (reference sequence). V lost 6 bases to trimming and J lost 3 bases; unmatched junction nucleotides: 5. There are 15 residues in the CDR3. CDR3 loop: CASRRSGRFYNEQFF. CDR3 nucleotides: TGTGCCAGCAGGCGTAGCGGGAGGTTCTACAATGAGCAGTTCTTC.

The rearrangement joins TRBV19 to TRBJ2-7, with 8 bases matching TRBD2. CDR3 length equals 14 residues. The germline CDR1 and CDR2 sequences are LNHDA and SQIVND (reference sequence). J was trimmed by 1 base and V by 3 bases; bases with no gene match: 2. DNA of the CDR3: TGTGCCAGTAGTATCGGGGGGGTATCCTACGAGCAGTACTTC. It translates to CASSIGGVSYEQYF.

V is TRBV11-2 and J is TRBJ2-6; 7 bases are a match to TRBD1. The V and J ends lost 6 bases and 0 bases, in that order; junction bases with no gene match: 8. Germline CDR1 reads SGHAT; CDR2 reads FQNNGV. CDR3 length: 17 amino acids. The CDR3 reads CASRPLQGSSGANVLTF. CDR3 in DNA: TGTGCCAGCAGACCCTTACAGGGGAGCTCTGGGGCCAACGTCCTGACTTTC.

This chain links TRBV2 with TRBJ2-7; possibly TRBD1 for D (6 bases). Trimming took 6 bases from V and 2 from J, leaving 8 bases between them. The CDR3 is 12 amino acids. Germline V gene lookup returns CDR1 SNHLY and CDR2 FYNNEI. CDR3 residues: CASRQGTYEQYF. CDR3 in DNA: TGTGCCAGCAGACAGGGCACCTACGAGCAGTACTTC.

The sample holds one count of this clone. The chain carries TRBV4-3 and TRBJ2-7, with TRBD2 identical over 7 bases. CDR1 and CDR2 from the germline V gene are LGHNA and YSLEER. Trimming at V came to 4 bases and at J to 7 bases, leaving 13 bases not matched to a gene. The CDR3 runs 15 residues. The CDR3 spells CASSLKKMGRAEQYF. CDR3 sequence (DNA): TGCGCCAGCAGCCTCAAGAAGATGGGGAGGGCAGAGCAGTACTTC.

The V call is TRBV18, the J call TRBJ2-7; maybe TRBD1 (5 bases). V lost 5 bases to trimming and J lost 3 bases, with 8 bases between them. The germline CDR1 and CDR2 sequences are KGHSH and LQKENI. The CDR3 length is 12 residues. In nucleotides, the CDR3 is TGTGCCAGCTCAGCAGACAGCTACGAGCAGTACTTC. Translation gives CASSADSYEQYF.

The gene calls are TRBV5-1 and TRBJ1-1; D is undetermined. Germline CDR1 SGHRS, CDR2 YFSETQ. This CDR3 contains 15 residues. Trimming removed 4 bases from V and 3 bases from J, with 16 bases in between. The CDR3 DNA follows: TGCGCCAGCAGCCTACTCCCCTCCACCCACACTGAAGCTTTCTTT. Residues: CASSLLPSTHTEAFF.